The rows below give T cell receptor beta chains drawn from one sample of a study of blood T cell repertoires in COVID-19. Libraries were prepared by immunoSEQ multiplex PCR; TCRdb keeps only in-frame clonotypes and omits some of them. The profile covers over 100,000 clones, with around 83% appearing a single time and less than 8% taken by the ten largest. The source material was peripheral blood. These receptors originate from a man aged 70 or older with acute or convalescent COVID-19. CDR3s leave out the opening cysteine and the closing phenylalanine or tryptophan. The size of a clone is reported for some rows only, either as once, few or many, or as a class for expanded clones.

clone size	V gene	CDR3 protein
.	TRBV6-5	ASIRGVTSTDTQY
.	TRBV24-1	ATSDPGQRTGELF
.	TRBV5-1	ASSLQGPDTQY
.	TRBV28	ASSSPSGGRDTQY
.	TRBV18	ASSPSENQPQH
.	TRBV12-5	ASAPGAGNQPGYT
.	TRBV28	ASNQAQGLSSHNEQF
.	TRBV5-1	ASSSEGTGGVEQF
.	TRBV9	ASREAAYEQY
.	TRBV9	ASSAAGNSYNEQF
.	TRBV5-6	ASSLEPTGVNSPLH
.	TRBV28	ASSTGAAGVSYEQY
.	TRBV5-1	ASSPQPSEGGNTIY
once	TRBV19	ASSIGTGPEKLF
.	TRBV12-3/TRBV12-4	ASSSGYGYT
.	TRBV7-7	ASSRGQAAENTIY
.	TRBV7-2	ASSLMTTLSDTQY
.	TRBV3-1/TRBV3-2	ASGGDRGLDIQY
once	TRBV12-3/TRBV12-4	ASRAQGITEAF
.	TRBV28	ASRGVGQGAYEQY
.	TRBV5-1	ASSPTGSNTEAF
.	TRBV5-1	ASSLDSNYGYT
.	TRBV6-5	ASGGRQGIGSPLH
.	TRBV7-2	ASSADRGGSNQPQH
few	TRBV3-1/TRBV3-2	ASTNSYEQY
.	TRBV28	ASSQGQGYYGYT